This TCR beta chain derives from a study of cytomegalovirus exposure and HLA in healthy donors. Findings of the study overall: Researchers reported from a later analysis that most CMV-associated TCR beta chains appeared HLA-restricted. CMV antigen specificity was confirmed in vitro for a few CMV-associated chains. When a later analysis was performed, an Asian-associated ancestry cluster reportedly had fewer N-insertions than the roughly 730-donor mean. Reportedly, TCR beta sequences accurately predicted HLA-A and HLA-B alleles in most subjects.

Worth noting for this clone: Its target is not known.

CDR1 is SGHTA, CDR2 FQGNSA, per germline. Trimming pared 5 bases from V and 6 bases from J, leaving 17 bases between. CDR3 length: 15 residues. PCR was performed using 60 Vbeta and 13 Jbeta primers. Measured with immunoSEQ multiplex PCR; TCRdb has only the in-frame clones, and not every one. The sample lists 150,000 to 190,000 clones; 80% to 90% were seen once. The sequenced sample consisted of PBMCs. The TCR originated in a woman younger than 35 in good health and CMV-seronegative. The gene calls are TRBV7-2 and TRBJ1-5; perhaps TRBD1 as D (6 bases). The CDR3 protein is CASSPSWGGGQPQHF. The CDR3 nucleotides are TGTGCCAGCAGCCCATCCTGGGGGGGCGGTCAGCCCCAGCATTTT. Complete variable domain (other parts from reference TRBV7-2 and TRBJ1-5): GAGVSQSPSNKVTEKGKDVELRCDPISGHTALYWYRQSLGQGLEFLIYFQGNSAPDKSGLPSDRFSAERTGGSVSTLTIQRTQQEDSAVYLCASSPSWGGGQPQHFGDGTRLSIL.